The present TCR beta chain was sequenced within a study of blood T cells in healthy people across ages. V lost 4 bases to trimming and J lost 1 base, with 16 bases between them. The CDR3 runs to 16 residues. Germline V gene lookup returns CDR1 SGHRS and CDR2 YFSETQ. Together with a sample-barcoded 5' primer, a J-beta primer mix was included in a second PCR lasting about 7 to 12 cycles. Researchers report that each sample yielded at least 2.5 million CDR3-containing paired-end reads. Each CDR3 protein gets one entry after TCRdb re-called the 5' RACE reads with MiXCR. This table holds about 1,400,000 distinct CDR3 sequences, roughly 64% found once.

Sample: blood. The TCR originated in a man aged 18 to 29 in good health. V usage is TRBV5-1 and J usage is TRBJ2-3; D is possibly TRBD2 (6 bases). The CDR3 loop reads CASSQMLGLRTDTQYF. The CDR3 DNA follows: TGCGCCAGCAGCCAGATGCTGGGACTCCGCACAGATACGCAGTATTTT.